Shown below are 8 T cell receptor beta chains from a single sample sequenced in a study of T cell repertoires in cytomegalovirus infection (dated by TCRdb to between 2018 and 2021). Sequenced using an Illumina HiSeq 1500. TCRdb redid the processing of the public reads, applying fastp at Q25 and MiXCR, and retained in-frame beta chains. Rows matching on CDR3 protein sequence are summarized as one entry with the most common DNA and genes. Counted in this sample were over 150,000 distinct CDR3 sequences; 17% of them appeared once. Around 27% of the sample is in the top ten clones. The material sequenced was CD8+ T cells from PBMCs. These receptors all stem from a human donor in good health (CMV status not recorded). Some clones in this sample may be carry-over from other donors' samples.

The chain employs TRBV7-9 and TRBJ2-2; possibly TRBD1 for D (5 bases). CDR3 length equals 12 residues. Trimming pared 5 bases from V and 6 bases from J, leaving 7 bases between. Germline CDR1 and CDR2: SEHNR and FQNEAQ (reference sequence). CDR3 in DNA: TGTGCCAGCAGCCCACAGGCCGGGGAGCTGTTTTTT. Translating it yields CASSPQAGELFF.

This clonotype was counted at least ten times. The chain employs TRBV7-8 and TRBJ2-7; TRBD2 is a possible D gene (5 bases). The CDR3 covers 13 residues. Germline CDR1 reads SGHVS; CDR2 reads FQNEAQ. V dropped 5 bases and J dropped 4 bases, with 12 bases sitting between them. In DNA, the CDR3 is TGTGCCAGCAGCGGCGGACTGGTGTACGAGCAGTACTTC. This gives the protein CASSGGLVYEQYF.

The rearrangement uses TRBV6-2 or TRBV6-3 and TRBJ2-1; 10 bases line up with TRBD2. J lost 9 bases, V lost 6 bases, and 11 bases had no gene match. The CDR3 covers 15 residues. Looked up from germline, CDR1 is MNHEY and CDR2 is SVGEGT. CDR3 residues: CASSPTGLAASEQFF. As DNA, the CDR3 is TGTGCCAGCAGCCCTACCGGACTAGCGGCAAGTGAGCAGTTCTTC.

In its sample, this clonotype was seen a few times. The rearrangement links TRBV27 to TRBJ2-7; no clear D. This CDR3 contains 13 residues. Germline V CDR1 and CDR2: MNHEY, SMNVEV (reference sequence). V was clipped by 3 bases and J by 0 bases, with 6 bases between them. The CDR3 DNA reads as TGTGCCAGCAGTTTCAGTCCCTCCTACGAGCAGTACTTC. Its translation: CASSFSPSYEQYF.

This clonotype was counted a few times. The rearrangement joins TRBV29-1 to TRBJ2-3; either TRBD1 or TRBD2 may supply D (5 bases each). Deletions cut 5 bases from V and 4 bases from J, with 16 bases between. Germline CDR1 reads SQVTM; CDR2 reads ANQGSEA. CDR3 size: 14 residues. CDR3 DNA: TGCAGCGTTTTGGGGGTAGAGGAGGCAGATACGCAGTATTTT. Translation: CSVLGVEEADTQYF.

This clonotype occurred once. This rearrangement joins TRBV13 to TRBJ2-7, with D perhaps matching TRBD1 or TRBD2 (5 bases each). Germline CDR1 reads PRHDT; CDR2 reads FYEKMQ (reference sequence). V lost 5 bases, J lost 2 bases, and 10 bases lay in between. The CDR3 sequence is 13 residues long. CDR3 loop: CASSEGRAYEQYF. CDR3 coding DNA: TGTGCCAGCAGCGAGGGACGGGCCTACGAGCAGTACTTC.

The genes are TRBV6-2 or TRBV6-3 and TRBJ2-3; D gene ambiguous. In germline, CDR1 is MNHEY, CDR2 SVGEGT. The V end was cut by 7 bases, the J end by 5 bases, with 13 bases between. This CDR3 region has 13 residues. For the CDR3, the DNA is TGTGCCAGCACCGTCCCAGCTTTAGATACGCAGTATTTT. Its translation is CASTVPALDTQYF.

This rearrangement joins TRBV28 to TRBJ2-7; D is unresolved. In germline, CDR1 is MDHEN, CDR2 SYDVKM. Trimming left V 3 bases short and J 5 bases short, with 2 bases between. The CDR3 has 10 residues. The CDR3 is CASSFHEQYF. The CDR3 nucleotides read TGTGCCAGCAGTTTCCACGAGCAGTACTTC.